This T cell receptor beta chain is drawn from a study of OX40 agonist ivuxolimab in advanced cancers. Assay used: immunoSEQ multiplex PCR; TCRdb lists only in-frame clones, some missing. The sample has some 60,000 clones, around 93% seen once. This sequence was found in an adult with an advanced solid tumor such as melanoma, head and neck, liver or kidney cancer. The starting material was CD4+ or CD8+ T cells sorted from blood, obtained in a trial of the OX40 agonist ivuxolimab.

CDR3 nucleotide sequence: TGTGCCAGCAGAAAGGGAGGACTGAACACCGGGGAGCTGTTTTTT. Encoded protein: CASRKGGLNTGELFF. J is TRBJ2-2 and V is TRBV7-9, with a weak D call TRBD2 (6 bases). V dropped 6 bases and J dropped 1 base, with 12 bases sitting between them. Germline V lookup: CDR1 SEHNR, CDR2 FQNEAQ (reference sequence). CDR3 length: 15 residues.